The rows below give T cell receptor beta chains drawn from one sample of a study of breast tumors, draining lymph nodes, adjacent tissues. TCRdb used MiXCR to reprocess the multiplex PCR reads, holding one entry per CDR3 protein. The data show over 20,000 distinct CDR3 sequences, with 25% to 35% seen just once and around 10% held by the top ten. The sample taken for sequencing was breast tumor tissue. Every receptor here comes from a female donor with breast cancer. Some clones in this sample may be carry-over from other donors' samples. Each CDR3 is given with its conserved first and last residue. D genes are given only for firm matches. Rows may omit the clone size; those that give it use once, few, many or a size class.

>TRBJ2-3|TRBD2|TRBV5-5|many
TGTGCCAGCAGCGCACTAGCGGGAGGATCAGATACGCAGTATTTT
CASSALAGGSDTQYF
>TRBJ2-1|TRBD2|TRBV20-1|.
TGCAGTGCCGGGACTAGCGGCTACAATGAGCAGTTCTTC
CSAGTSGYNEQFF
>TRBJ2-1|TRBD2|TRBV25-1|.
TGTGCCAGCAGGGACATTGGGGGGGGGGACTACAATGAGCAGTTCTTC
CASRDIGGGDYNEQFF
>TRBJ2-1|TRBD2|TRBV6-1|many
TGTGCCAGCAGTGAGCTAGCGGGAGGGAGTGAGCAGTTCTTC
CASSELAGGSEQFF
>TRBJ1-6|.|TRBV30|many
TGTGCCTGGAGTGTACAAGTCCAGGGACCGTATATCCACTTT
CAWSVQVQGPYIHF
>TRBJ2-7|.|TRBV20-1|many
TGCAGTGCCACAGACGGAACCTACGAGCAGTACTTC
CSATDGTYEQYF
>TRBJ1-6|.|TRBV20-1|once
TGCAGTGCGGGGGACGGTTCGTATAATTCACCCCTCCACTTT
CSAGDGSYNSPLHF
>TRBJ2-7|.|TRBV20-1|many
TGCAGTGCCACTCGTCGGGCAGGGTACGAGCAGTACTTC
CSATRRAGYEQYF
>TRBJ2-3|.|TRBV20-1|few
TGCAGTGAATTCTCGTCGGGCACAGATACGCAGTATTTT
CSEFSSGTDTQYF
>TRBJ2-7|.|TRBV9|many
TGTGCCAGCAGCGAGGGGAGCTCCTACGAGCAGTACTTC
CASSEGSSYEQYF
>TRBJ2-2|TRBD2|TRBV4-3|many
TGCGCCAGCAGCCAAGATAGGGCAGGGAGGGCCGGGGAGCTGTTTTTT
CASSQDRAGRAGELFF
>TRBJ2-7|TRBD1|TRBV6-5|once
TGTGCCAGCAGTTACTCGGACAGGGTAGGCTACGAGCAGTACTTC
CASSYSDRVGYEQYF
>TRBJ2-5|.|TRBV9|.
TGTGCCAGCAGCGTAGCCCAACGACAAGAGACCCAGTACTTC
CASSVAQRQETQYF
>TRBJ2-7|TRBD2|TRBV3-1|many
TGTGCCAGCAGGGGGGGTAGCGGGAGTGACAGCTCCTACGAGCAGTACTTC
CASRGGSGSDSSYEQYF
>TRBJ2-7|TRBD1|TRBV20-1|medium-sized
TGCAGTGTCGAACCGGACAGGAACTCCTACGAGCAGTACTTC
CSVEPDRNSYEQYF
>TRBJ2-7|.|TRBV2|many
TGTGCCAGCGCTCCCAGAGAATACGAGCAGTACTTC
CASAPREYEQYF
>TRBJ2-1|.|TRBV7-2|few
TGTGCCAGCAGCTTAGGATGGGCCAATGAGCAGTTCTTC
CASSLGWANEQFF
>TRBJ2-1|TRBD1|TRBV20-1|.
TGCAGTGCACCGACAGGGGCGGATGAGCAGTTCTTC
CSAPTGADEQFF
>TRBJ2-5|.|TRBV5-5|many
TGTGCCAGCAGCTTGGCCGACGTGGGGCAAGAGACCCAGTACTTC
CASSLADVGQETQYF
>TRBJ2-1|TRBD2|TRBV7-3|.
TGTGCCAGCAGCCGGACTAGCGGGAGTGGGAATGAGCAGTTCTTC
CASSRTSGSGNEQFF
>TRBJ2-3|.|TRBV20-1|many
TGCAGTGCTCCGGGAGACGGAAGCACAGATACGCAGTATTTT
CSAPGDGSTDTQYF
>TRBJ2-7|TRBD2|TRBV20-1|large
TGCAGTGCTACTGCGGGACTAGCGAGCTCCTACGAGCAGTACTTC
CSATAGLASSYEQYF
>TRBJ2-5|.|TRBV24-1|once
TGTGCCACCAGTGGTCCAGCAGGGGAGACCCAGTACTTC
CATSGPAGETQYF
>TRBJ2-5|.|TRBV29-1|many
TGCAGCGTCGCCGGACGGCTTCAAGAGACCCAGTACTTC
CSVAGRLQETQYF
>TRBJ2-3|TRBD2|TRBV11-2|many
TGTGCCAGCAGCTTAGGTACTAGCGCCACAGATACGCAGTATTTT
CASSLGTSATDTQYF
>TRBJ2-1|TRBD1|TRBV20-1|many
TGCAGTGCTAGAGATGGGGGACAGGTCTACAATGAGCAGTTCTTC
CSARDGGQVYNEQFF
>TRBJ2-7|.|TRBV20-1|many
TGCAGTGCTAGGAGGTGGGGGACTTCCTACGAGCAGTACTTC
CSARRWGTSYEQYF
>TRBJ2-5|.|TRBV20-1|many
TGCAGTGCTAGAGCCATCCAAGAGACCCAGTACTTC
CSARAIQETQYF
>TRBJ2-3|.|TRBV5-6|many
TGTGCCAGCAGCTTGGCTAGCAGCACAGATACGCAGTATTTT
CASSLASSTDTQYF
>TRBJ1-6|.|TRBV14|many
TGTGCCAGCAGCCAAAATTCTGGTTCACCCCTCCACTTT
CASSQNSGSPLHF
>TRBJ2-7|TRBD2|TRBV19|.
TGTGCCAGTAGTGGGCTAGCGGGAGCCGAGCAGTACTTC
CASSGLAGAEQYF
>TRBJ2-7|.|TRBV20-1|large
TGCAGTGCACTAGAGGGCCTCGCATCCTACGAGCAGTACTTC
CSALEGLASYEQYF
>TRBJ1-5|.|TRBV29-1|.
TGCAGCGTCGGGGGCGGTACTGATCAGCCCCAGCATTTT
CSVGGGTDQPQHF
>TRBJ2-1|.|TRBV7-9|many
TGTGCCAGCAGCTCGCTAAGGTGGGGAGCTTACAATGAGCAGTTCTTC
CASSSLRWGAYNEQFF
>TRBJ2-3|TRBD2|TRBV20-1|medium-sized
TGCAGTGCAGAAGGGACTAGCTCTACAGATACGCAGTATTTT
CSAEGTSSTDTQYF
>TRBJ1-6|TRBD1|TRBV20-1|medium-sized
TGCAGTGCGGCGACAGGGACCCCATCCAGCTCCTATAATTCACCCCTCCACTTT
CSAATGTPSSSYNSPLHF
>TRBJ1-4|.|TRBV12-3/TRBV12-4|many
TGTGCCAGCAGTTCCCCTCGCGGCTATGAAAAACTGTTTTTT
CASSSPRGYEKLFF
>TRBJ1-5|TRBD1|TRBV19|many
TGTGCCAGTAGTAAAATGGACAGGGACGGCAATCAGCCCCAGCATTTT
CASSKMDRDGNQPQHF
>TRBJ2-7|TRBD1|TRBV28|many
TGTGCCAGCAGGAGACGACAGGGGCCCTACGAGCAGTACTTC
CASRRRQGPYEQYF
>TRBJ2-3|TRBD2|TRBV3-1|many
TGTGCCAGCAGCCAAGATCCCGGGACTAGCGGGAGGGCCGCAGATACGCAGTATTTT
CASSQDPGTSGRAADTQYF
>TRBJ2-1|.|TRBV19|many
TGTGCCAGTAGTAAGGGCCGGGGCAATGAGCAGTTCTTC
CASSKGRGNEQFF
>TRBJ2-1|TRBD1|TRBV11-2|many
TGTGCCAGCAGCTTGGGACAGTGGGTAAATGAGCAGTTCTTC
CASSLGQWVNEQFF
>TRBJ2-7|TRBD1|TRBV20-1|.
TGCAGTGCGCTCCGGGACAGGGGCTCCTACGAGCAGTACTTC
CSALRDRGSYEQYF